This T cell receptor beta chain was sequenced for a study of Ad26.COV2.S vaccination and SARS-CoV-2 variants. Regarding treatment: 15 to 20 received Ad26.COV2.S at low or high dose, single or two shots; 5 received placebo; per-sample allocation not given. Samples came from day 63 after the first vaccine or placebo injection. Vaccination used an Ad26 vector expressing Wuhan-strain SARS-CoV-2 spike. The data were produced by immunoSEQ multiplex PCR, yet TCRdb's version contains in-frame clones alone and is incomplete. Among some 300,000 clones listed, just under 85% were seen once. Germline CDR1 is MDHEN and CDR2 is SYDVKM. The CDR3 consists of 14 residues. The ends lost 2 bases at V and 7 bases at J; junction bases unmatched: 3.

The starting material was peripheral blood, obtained in a trial of Ad26.COV2.S vaccine versus placebo. The chain uses TRBV28 and TRBJ2-4; 9 nucleotides align to TRBD1. This clonotype was obtained from a person between 18 and 60 years old who received the Ad26.COV2.S COVID-19 vaccine or a placebo. CDR3 residues: CASSLTGGWNIQYF. As DNA, the CDR3 is TGTGCCAGCAGTTTAACAGGGGGCTGGAACATTCAGTACTTC. Full variable domain (remainder filled in from reference TRBV28 and TRBJ2-4): DVKVTQSSRYLVKRTGEKVFLECVQDMDHENMFWYRQDPGLGLRLIYFSYDVKMKEKGDIPEGYSVSREKKERFSLILESASTNQTSMYLCASSLTGGWNIQYFGAGTRLSVL.